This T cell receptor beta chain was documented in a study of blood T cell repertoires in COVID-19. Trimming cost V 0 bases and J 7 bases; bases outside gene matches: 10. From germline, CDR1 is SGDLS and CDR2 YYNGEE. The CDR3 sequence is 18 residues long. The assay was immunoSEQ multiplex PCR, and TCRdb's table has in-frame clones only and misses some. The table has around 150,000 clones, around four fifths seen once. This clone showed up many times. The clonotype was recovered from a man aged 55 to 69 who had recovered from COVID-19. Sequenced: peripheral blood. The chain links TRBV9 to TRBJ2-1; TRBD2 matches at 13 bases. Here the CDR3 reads CASSVAGTSGTRGNEQFF. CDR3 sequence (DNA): TGTGCCAGCAGCGTAGCAGGGACTAGCGGGACGAGGGGTAATGAGCAGTTCTTC. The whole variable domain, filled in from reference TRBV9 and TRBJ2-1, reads DSGVTQTPKHLITATGQRVTLRCSPRSGDLSVYWYQQSLDQGLQFLIQYYNGEERAKGNILERFSAQQFPDLHSELNLSSLELGDSALYFCASSVAGTSGTRGNEQFFGPGTRLTVL.